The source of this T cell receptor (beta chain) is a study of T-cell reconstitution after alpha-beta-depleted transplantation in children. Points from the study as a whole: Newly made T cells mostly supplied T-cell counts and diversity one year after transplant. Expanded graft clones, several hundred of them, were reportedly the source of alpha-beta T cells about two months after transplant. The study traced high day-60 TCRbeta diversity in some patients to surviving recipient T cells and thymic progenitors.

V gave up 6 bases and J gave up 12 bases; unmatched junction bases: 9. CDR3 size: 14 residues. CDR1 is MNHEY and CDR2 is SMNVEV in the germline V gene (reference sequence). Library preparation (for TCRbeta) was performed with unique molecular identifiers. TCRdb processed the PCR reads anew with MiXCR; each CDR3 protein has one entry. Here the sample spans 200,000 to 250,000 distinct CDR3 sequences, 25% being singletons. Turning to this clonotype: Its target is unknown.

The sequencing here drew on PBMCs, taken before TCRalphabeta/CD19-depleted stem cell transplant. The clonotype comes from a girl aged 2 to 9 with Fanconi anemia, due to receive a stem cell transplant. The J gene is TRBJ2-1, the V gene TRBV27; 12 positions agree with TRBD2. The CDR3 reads CASSLAGGHLGQFF. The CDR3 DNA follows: TGTGCCAGCAGCCTAGCGGGAGGGCATCTTGGGCAGTTCTTC.